The 5 T cell receptor beta chains in this list originate from one sample, sequenced in a study of blood T cell repertoires in COVID-19. Produced via immunoSEQ multiplex PCR; TCRdb's table is partial and in-frame only. The sample lists 200,000 to 250,000 clones, roughly 85% occurring once. The material sequenced was peripheral blood. The source of these receptors is a woman in her 70s with COVID-19, enrolled during active disease.

The chain's CDR3 is CASSTDTGDQETQYF. CDR3 DNA sequence: TGTGCCAGCTCAACCGACACAGGAGACCAAGAGACCCAGTACTTC. This chain uses TRBV18 with TRBJ2-5; D possibly corresponds to TRBD1 (5 bases). Trimming removed 5 bases from V and 0 bases from J, with 13 bases in between. The germline V gene has CDR1 KGHSH and CDR2 LQKENI. The CDR3 sequence is 15 residues long.

The rearrangement links TRBV3-1 (or the pseudogene TRBV3-2) to TRBJ2-1, with TRBD1 identical over 12 bases. Germline values: CDR1 LGHDT, CDR2 YNNKEL (reference sequence). The junction had 13 bases not matched to a gene; V was cut back by 4 bases and J by 9 bases. The CDR3 covers 17 residues. The CDR3 is CASSPPGTGGLWVEQFF. The DNA of the CDR3 is TGTGCCAGCAGCCCCCCGGGGACAGGGGGCTTATGGGTTGAGCAGTTCTTC.

This chain joins TRBV6-2 or TRBV6-3 and TRBJ1-6; 8 nucleotides match TRBD1. Per germline, CDR1 MNHEY and CDR2 SVGEGT. This CDR3 is built from 13 residues. The ends lost 5 bases at V and 18 bases at J; junction bases unmatched: 12. As DNA, the CDR3 is TGTGCCAGCAGTGCGGGACAGGCCCTTTCACGCCACTTT. Encoded protein: CASSAGQALSRHF.

The chain employs TRBV27 and TRBJ2-1, with 8 bases identical to TRBD1. Looked up from germline, CDR1 is MNHEY and CDR2 is SMNVEV (reference sequence). V shed 2 bases, J shed 9 bases, and the junction held 18 bases outside the gene matches. The CDR3 has 18 residues. The CDR3 sequence: CASSLRDTGQAPLGEQFF. In nucleotides, the CDR3 is TGTGCCAGCAGTTTAAGGGACACGGGACAGGCTCCCTTGGGTGAGCAGTTCTTC.

CDR3 sequence reads: CASSPDRGGRGTYEQYF. In DNA form, the CDR3 reads TGTGCCAGCTCACCAGACCGGGGAGGCCGAGGCACCTACGAGCAGTACTTC. The V gene is TRBV18, the J gene TRBJ2-7, with a possible D match to TRBD2 (6 bases). This CDR3 is built from 17 residues. The V gene lost 2 bases and the J gene lost 2 bases, with 19 bases spanning the gap. Germline loops: CDR1 KGHSH, CDR2 LQKENI. Looking up the rest from reference TRBV18 and TRBJ2-7 gives the full variable domain: NAGVMQNPRHLVRRRGQEARLRCSPMKGHSHVYWYRQLPEEGLKFMVYLQKENIIDESGMPKERFSAEFPKEGPSILRIQQVVRGDSAAYFCASSPDRGGRGTYEQYFGPGTRLTVT.